Below are 6 T cell receptor beta chains sequenced from a single sample in a study of T-cell memory formation after mild COVID-19. TCRdb re-analysed the 5' RACE reads in MiXCR, keeping a single row per CDR3 protein. The sample records under 250,000 distinct CDR3 sequences, more than 9% being singletons. What was sequenced was PBMCs or a T cell subset sorted from them (not recorded which). These receptors all stem from a man younger than 35 who had mild COVID-19 (a few samples of this study predate the infection). Cell type and time point are not known.

This clonotype was observed a handful of times. The chain links TRBV10-3 to TRBJ2-5; 7 nucleotides match TRBD1. The J segment lost 5 bases and the V segment lost 6 bases, leaving 6 bases of the junction unmatched. Germline CDR1 reads ENHRY; CDR2 reads SYGVKD. CDR3 length: 13 amino acids. The chain's CDR3 is CAIRGDSVETQYF. The CDR3 DNA follows: TGTGCCATCAGGGGGGACAGTGTGGAGACCCAGTACTTC.

There are a few counts of this clonotype. The gene calls are TRBV9 and TRBJ2-5, with D hard to call. This CDR3 region has 15 residues. The germline V gene encodes CDR1 SGDLS and CDR2 YYNGEE. Trimming pared 3 bases from V and 2 bases from J, leaving 14 bases between. The CDR3 DNA reads TGTGCCAGCAGCGATCGTCTCGGGTCTCAAGAGACCCAGTACTTC. It specifies CASSDRLGSQETQYF.

The V call is TRBV6-5, the J call TRBJ2-1, with TRBD1 matching over 7 bases. Unmatched junction bases numbered 8, after V lost 3 bases and J lost 6 bases. The CDR3 length is 15 residues. Germline values: CDR1 MNHEY, CDR2 SVGAGI. CDR3 loop: CASSYRPPGGNEQFF. As DNA, the CDR3 is TGTGCCAGCAGTTATAGGCCCCCAGGGGGCAATGAGCAGTTCTTC.

This clonotype was counted at least ten times. This chain connects TRBV9 to TRBJ2-1; D ambiguous. V was pared by 4 bases and J by 9 bases, with 8 bases between. CDR1 and CDR2 from the germline V gene are SGDLS and YYNGEE. The CDR3 runs 11 residues. Written as DNA, the CDR3 is TGTGCCAGCAGCACCGATCTTGAGCAGTTCTTC. Its protein is CASSTDLEQFF. The whole variable domain, filled in from reference TRBV9 and TRBJ2-1, reads DSGVTQTPKHLITATGQRVTLRCSPRSGDLSVYWYQQSLDQGLQFLIQYYNGEERAKGNILERFSAQQFPDLHSELNLSSLELGDSALYFCASSTDLEQFFGPGTRLTVL.

The chain uses TRBV7-2 and TRBJ2-1; D not resolved. CDR1 and CDR2 from the germline V gene are SGHTA and FQGNSA. The CDR3 runs to 16 residues. Between the trimmed V and J ends, which lost 2 bases and 0 bases, there was a span of 11 bases. CDR3 region: CASSLIGRSSYNEQFF. The DNA for the CDR3 is TGTGCCAGCAGCTTAATAGGACGCAGCTCCTACAATGAGCAGTTCTTC. Filled out from reference TRBV7-2 and TRBJ2-1, the complete variable domain reads GAGVSQSPSNKVTEKGKDVELRCDPISGHTALYWYRQSLGQGLEFLIYFQGNSAPDKSGLPSDRFSAERTGGSVSTLTIQRTQQEDSAVYLCASSLIGRSSYNEQFFGPGTRLTVL.

The genes are TRBV5-1 and TRBJ2-2, with 8 bases matching TRBD1. This CDR3 comprises 15 residues. V shed 4 bases and J 5 bases; nucleotides not matched to a gene: 7. The germline V gene encodes CDR1 SGHRS and CDR2 YFSETQ. CDR3: CASSPGQGWTGELFF. CDR3 coding DNA: TGCGCCAGCAGCCCAGGACAGGGATGGACCGGGGAGCTGTTTTTT.